The rows below give T cell receptor beta chains drawn from one sample of a study of blood T cell repertoires in COVID-19. Repertoires were generated with immunoSEQ multiplex PCR, while TCRdb's copy carries only in-frame clones and drops some. The table lists 250,000 to 300,000 clones, 81% of them singletons. The sample comprised peripheral blood. Every receptor here comes from a woman aged 55-69 years with active or convalescent COVID-19. CDR3s include the opening cysteine and the closing phenylalanine or tryptophan.

length: 13
V: TRBV3-1/TRBV3-2
J: TRBJ2-7
CDR3: CASSSGAGGEQYF

length: 15
V: TRBV7-9
J: TRBJ1-6
CDR3: CASSLAGTPNSPLHF

length: 11
V: TRBV29-1
J: TRBJ1-1
CDR3: CSVEVGSEAFF

length: 17
V: TRBV7-9
J: TRBJ1-5
CDR3: CASSFGPRGRENQPQHF

length: 12
V: TRBV9
J: TRBJ2-3
CDR3: CASSSSTGTQYF

length: 14
V: TRBV6-5
J: TRBJ1-2
CDR3: CASSYDRTGYGYTF

length: 14
V: TRBV9
J: TRBJ2-3
CDR3: CASSVRTSTDTQYF

length: 16
V: TRBV3-1/TRBV3-2
J: TRBJ2-7
CDR3: CASSQDLGGGAGEQYF

length: 18
V: TRBV7-6
J: TRBJ2-1
CDR3: CASSFPATSGDLYNEQFF

length: 13
V: TRBV7-9
J: TRBJ2-7
CDR3: CASSLVARAPPVF

length: 16
V: TRBV12-5
J: TRBJ1-1
CDR3: CASGPSSGQGHTEAFF

length: 12
V: TRBV3-1/TRBV3-2
J: TRBJ2-7
CDR3: CASSQVAAEQYF

length: 15
V: TRBV7-8
J: TRBJ2-3
CDR3: CASSLAGGNTDTQYF

length: 15
V: TRBV15
J: TRBJ2-7
CDR3: CATSRDQASPREQYF

length: 21
V: TRBV5-1
J: TRBJ2-1
CDR3: CASSLATLGGTGGRSYNEQFF

length: 16
V: TRBV7-3
J: TRBJ2-3
CDR3: CASSAGTSGSTDTQYF

length: 11
V: TRBV21-1
J: TRBJ2-5
CDR3: CATTEHETQYF

length: 14
V: TRBV2
J: TRBJ2-3
CDR3: CASSETFVQGTQYF

length: 17
V: TRBV2
J: TRBJ1-5
CDR3: CASDRDRAYHSNQPQHF

length: 15
V: TRBV7-6
J: TRBJ2-6
CDR3: CASSLGYRGANVLTF

length: 16
V: TRBV6-2/TRBV6-3
J: TRBJ2-3
CDR3: CASSRRTSGGTDTQYF

length: 14
V: TRBV7-2
J: TRBJ1-2
CDR3: CASSPQGQHYGYTF

length: 15
V: TRBV5-1
J: TRBJ1-6
CDR3: CASSPLQGSGSPLHF

length: 14
V: TRBV28
J: TRBJ1-1
CDR3: CATRPGGRGSEAFF

length: 19
V: TRBV4-2
J: TRBJ1-1
CDR3: CASSPSSGQGTFGDTEAFF

length: 14
V: TRBV5-5
J: TRBJ2-5
CDR3: CASSLEHSQETQYF

length: 13
V: TRBV19
J: TRBJ1-5
CDR3: CASSTDRNQPQHF

length: 15
V: TRBV7-3
J: TRBJ2-1
CDR3: CASRHSGELDNEQFF

length: 15
V: TRBV18
J: TRBJ2-5
CDR3: CASSPTGIRGETQYF

length: 17
V: TRBV7-3
J: TRBJ2-3
CDR3: CASSSLGGGAWTDTQYF

length: 16
V: TRBV25-1
J: TRBJ1-6
CDR3: CASSERRGNWDSPLHF

length: 14
V: TRBV16
J: TRBJ1-2
CDR3: CASSQSPGYYGYTF

length: 15
V: TRBV11-2
J: TRBJ2-2
CDR3: CASSFDRANTGELFF

length: 12
V: TRBV2
J: TRBJ1-2
CDR3: CASEQGGYGYTF

length: 15
V: TRBV6-2/TRBV6-3
J: TRBJ1-1
CDR3: CASSRGQVWGTEAFF

length: 14
V: TRBV5-6
J: TRBJ2-7
CDR3: CASSTSRSSYEQYF

length: 15
V: TRBV7-2
J: TRBJ1-1
CDR3: CASSLVGGENTEAFF

length: 13
V: TRBV10-2
J: TRBJ1-2
CDR3: CASSERGNYGYTF

length: 14
V: TRBV7-9
J: TRBJ1-2
CDR3: CASSLIRGPYGYTF

length: 16
V: TRBV4-2
J: TRBJ2-5
CDR3: CASSQTRGLGVETQYF

length: 15
V: TRBV10-1
J: TRBJ2-3
CDR3: CASSDARGITDTQYF

length: 15
V: TRBV7-9
J: TRBJ1-1
CDR3: CASSLLTGSNTEAFF

length: 17
V: TRBV10-3
J: TRBJ2-1
CDR3: CAISGFSGTGVLGEQFF

length: 15
V: TRBV11-1
J: TRBJ2-7
CDR3: CASSLGETGVDEQYF

length: 15
V: TRBV7-8
J: TRBJ2-3
CDR3: CASSLRRGGTDTQYF

length: 12
V: TRBV10-3
J: TRBJ1-3
CDR3: CAHLAGNGTIYF

length: 17
V: TRBV11-2
J: TRBJ2-3
CDR3: CASSLDLAGARTDTQYF

length: 14
V: TRBV6-5
J: TRBJ1-4
CDR3: CASSLTGVGEKLFF

length: 15
V: TRBV7-2
J: TRBJ2-3
CDR3: CASSLAGASTNTQYF

length: 15
V: TRBV5-1
J: TRBJ1-1
CDR3: CASSLVGGDSSEAFF

length: 15
V: TRBV4-3
J: TRBJ1-2
CDR3: CASSQDRGGNYGYTF

length: 12
V: TRBV12-3/TRBV12-4
J: TRBJ1-4
CDR3: CASSFRQAKLFF

length: 15
V: TRBV19
J: TRBJ1-1
CDR3: CASSIDLLRNTEAFF

length: 15
V: TRBV6-2/TRBV6-3
J: TRBJ2-7
CDR3: CASSYSSGGPYEQYF

length: 12
V: TRBV6-5
J: TRBJ2-3
CDR3: CASSYSTDREYF

length: 18
V: TRBV5-8
J: TRBJ1-5
CDR3: CASSPTSRDRVGHQPQHF

length: 15
V: TRBV2
J: TRBJ1-4
CDR3: CASSEVGGYGEKLFF

length: 16
V: TRBV7-9
J: TRBJ2-1
CDR3: CASSLAKGQGANEQFF

length: 16
V: TRBV5-4
J: TRBJ1-2
CDR3: CASSLAGTGGANGYTF